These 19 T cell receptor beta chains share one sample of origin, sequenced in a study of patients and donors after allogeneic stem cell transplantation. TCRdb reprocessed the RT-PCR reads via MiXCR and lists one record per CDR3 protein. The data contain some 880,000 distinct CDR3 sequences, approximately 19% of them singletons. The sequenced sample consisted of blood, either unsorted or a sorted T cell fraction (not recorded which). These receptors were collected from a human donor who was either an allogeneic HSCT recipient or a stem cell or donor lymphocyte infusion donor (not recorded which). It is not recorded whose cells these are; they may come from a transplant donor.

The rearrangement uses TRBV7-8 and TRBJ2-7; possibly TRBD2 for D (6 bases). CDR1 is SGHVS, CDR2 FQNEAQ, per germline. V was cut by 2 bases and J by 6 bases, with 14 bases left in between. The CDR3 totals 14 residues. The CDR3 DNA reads TGTGCCAGCAGCTTACCGTATGCGGGGCCCGAGCAGTACTTC. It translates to CASSLPYAGPEQYF.

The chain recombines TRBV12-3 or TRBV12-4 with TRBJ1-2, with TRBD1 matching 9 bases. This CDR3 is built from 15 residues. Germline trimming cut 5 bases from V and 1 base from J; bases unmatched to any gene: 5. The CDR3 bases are TGTGCCAGCAGTCAGGACAGGGGAGTTAACTATGGCTACACCTTC. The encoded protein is CASSQDRGVNYGYTF.

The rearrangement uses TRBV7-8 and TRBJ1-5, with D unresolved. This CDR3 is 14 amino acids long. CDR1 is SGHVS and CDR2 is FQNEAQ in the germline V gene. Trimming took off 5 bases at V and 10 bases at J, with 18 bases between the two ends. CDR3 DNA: TGTGCCAGCAGCCCGGCGGAGGTCCTAGGACCCCAGCATTTT. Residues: CASSPAEVLGPQHF.

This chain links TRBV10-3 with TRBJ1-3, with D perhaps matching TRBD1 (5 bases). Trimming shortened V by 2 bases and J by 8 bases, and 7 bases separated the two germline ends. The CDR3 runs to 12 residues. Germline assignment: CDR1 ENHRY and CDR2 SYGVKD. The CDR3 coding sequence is TGTGCCATCAGTGAGGCACAGGACACCATATATTTT. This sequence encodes CAISEAQDTIYF.

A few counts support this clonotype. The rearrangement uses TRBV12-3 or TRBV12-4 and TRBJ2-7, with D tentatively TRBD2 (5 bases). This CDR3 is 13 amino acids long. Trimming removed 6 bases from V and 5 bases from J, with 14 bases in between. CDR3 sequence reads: CASSRGLKNEQYF. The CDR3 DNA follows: TGTGCCAGCAGCCGCGGACTGAAAAACGAGCAGTACTTC.

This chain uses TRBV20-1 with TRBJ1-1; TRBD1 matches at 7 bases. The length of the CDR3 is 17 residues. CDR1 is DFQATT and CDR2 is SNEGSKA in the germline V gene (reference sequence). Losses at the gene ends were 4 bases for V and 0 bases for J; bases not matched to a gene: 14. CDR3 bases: TGCAGTGCTATAGTAAGGGCAGGGGGTCTTATGAACACTGAAGCTTTCTTT. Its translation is CSAIVRAGGLMNTEAFF.

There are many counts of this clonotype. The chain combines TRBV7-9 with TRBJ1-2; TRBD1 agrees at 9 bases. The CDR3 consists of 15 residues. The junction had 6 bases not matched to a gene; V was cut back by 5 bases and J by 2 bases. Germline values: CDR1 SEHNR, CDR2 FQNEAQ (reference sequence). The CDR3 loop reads CASSQGQGGNYGYTF. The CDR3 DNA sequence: TGTGCCAGCAGCCAGGGACAGGGAGGGAACTATGGCTACACCTTC.

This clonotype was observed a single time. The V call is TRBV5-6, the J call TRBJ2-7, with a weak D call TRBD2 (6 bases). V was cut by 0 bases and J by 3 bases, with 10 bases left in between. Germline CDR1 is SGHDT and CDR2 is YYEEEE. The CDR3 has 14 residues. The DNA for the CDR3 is TGTGCCAGCAGCTTGGCCGCGGAGGGCTACGAGCAGTACTTC. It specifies CASSLAAEGYEQYF.

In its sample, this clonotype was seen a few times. CDR3 DNA sequence: TGTGCCAGCAGCTTAAAGGCCGGGACACCGAACACTGAAGCTTTCTTT. Encoded protein: CASSLKAGTPNTEAFF. V is TRBV7-3 and J is TRBJ1-1; TRBD1 is a possible D gene (6 bases). The CDR3 extends over 16 amino acids. V was pared by 1 base and J by 1 base, with 13 bases between. CDR1 SGHTA and CDR2 FQGTGA come from the germline V gene.

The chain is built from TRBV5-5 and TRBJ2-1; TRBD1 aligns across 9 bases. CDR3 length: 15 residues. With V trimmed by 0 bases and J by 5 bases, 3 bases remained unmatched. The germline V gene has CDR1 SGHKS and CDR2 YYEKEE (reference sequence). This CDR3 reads CASSLGTGDNNEQFF. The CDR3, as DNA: TGTGCCAGCAGCTTGGGGACAGGGGATAACAATGAGCAGTTCTTC.

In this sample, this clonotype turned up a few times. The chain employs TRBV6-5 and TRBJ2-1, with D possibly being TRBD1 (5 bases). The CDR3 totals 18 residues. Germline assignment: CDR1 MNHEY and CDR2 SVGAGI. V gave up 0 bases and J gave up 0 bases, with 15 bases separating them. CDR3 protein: CASSYSGRGSSSYNEQFF. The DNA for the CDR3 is TGTGCCAGCAGTTACTCGGGGCGCGGCTCGAGCTCCTACAATGAGCAGTTCTTC.

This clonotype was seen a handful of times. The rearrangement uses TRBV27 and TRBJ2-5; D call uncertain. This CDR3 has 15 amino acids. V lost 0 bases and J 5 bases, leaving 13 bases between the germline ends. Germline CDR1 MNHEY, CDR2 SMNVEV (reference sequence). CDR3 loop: CASSLSALQAETQYF. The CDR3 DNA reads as TGTGCCAGCAGTTTATCGGCGTTGCAGGCCGAGACCCAGTACTTC.

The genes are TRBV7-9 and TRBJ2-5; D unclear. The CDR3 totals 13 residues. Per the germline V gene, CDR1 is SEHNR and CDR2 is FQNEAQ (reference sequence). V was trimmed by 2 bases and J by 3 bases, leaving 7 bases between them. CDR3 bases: TGTGCCAGCAGCTTATTCCGCGAAGAGACCCAGTACTTC. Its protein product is CASSLFREETQYF. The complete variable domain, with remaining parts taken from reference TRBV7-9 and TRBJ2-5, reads DTGVSQNPRHKITKRGQNVTFRCDPISEHNRLYWYRQTLGQGPEFLTYFQNEAQLEKSRLLSDRFSAERPKGSFSTLEIQRTEQGDSAMYLCASSLFREETQYFGPGTRLLVL.

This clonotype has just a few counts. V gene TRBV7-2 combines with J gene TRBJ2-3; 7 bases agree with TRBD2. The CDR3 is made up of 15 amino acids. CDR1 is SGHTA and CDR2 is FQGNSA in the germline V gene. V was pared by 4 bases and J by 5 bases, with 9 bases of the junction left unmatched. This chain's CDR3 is CASSSGTTMKDTQYF. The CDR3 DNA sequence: TGTGCCAGCAGCTCCGGGACTACCATGAAAGATACGCAGTATTTT.

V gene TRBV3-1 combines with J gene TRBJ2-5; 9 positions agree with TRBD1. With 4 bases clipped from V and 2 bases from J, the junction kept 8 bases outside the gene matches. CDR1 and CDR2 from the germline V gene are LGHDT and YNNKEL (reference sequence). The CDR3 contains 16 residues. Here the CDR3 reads CASSLMGQGSQETQYF. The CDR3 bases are TGTGCCAGCAGCCTTATGGGACAGGGTTCTCAAGAGACCCAGTACTTC.

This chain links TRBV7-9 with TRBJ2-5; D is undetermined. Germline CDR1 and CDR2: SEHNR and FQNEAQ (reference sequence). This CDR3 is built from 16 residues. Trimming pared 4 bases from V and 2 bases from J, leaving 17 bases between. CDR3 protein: CASSSTLGAPQETQYF. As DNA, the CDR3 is TGTGCCAGCAGCTCGACATTAGGAGCCCCTCAAGAGACCCAGTACTTC.

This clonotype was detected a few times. The CDR3 region is CASSRTPGLAGEKYEQYF. The CDR3 DNA follows: TGTGCCAGCAGCCGCACACCGGGACTAGCGGGAGAAAAGTACGAGCAGTACTTC. The chain is built from TRBV4-2 and TRBJ2-7; 14 nucleotides agree with TRBD2. The V gene's germline CDR1 is LGHNA and CDR2 YNFKEQ. The CDR3 runs 18 residues. The J segment lost 4 bases and the V segment lost 4 bases, leaving 12 bases of the junction unmatched.

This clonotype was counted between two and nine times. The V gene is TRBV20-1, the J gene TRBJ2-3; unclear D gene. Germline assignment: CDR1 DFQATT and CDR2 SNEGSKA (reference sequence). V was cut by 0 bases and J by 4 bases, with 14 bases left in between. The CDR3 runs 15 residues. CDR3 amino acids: CSARDWRVGPDTQYF. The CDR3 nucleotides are TGCAGTGCTAGAGATTGGCGTGTAGGCCCAGATACGCAGTATTTT.

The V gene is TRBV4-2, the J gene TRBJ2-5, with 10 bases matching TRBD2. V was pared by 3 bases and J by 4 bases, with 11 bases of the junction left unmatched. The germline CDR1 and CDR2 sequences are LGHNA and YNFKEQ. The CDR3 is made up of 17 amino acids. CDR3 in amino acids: CASSHASSGGAGETQYF. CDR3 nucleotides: TGTGCCAGCAGCCATGCGTCGAGCGGGGGGGCCGGAGAGACCCAGTACTTC.